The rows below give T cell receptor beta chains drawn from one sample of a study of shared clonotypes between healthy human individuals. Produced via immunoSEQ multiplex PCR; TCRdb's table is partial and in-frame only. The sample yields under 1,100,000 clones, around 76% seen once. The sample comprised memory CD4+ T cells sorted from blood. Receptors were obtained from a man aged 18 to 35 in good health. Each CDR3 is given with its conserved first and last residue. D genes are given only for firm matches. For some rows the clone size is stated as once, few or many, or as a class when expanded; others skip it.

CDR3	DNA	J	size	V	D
CASSLGERGSGYTF	TGCGCCAGCAGCTTGGGGGAAAGGGGAAGTGGCTACACCTTC	TRBJ1-2	.	TRBV5-1	.
CASSFTRGSYEQYF	TGTGCCAGCAGCTTTACTAGGGGATCCTACGAGCAGTACTTC	TRBJ2-7	.	TRBV11-2	.
CASTGTSGPLSSYNEQFF	TGCGCCAGCACCGGGACTAGCGGCCCCCTAAGCTCCTACAATGAGCAGTTCTTC	TRBJ2-1	few	TRBV10-1	TRBD2
CASSDAGWGEQYF	TGTGCCAGCAGTGACGCGGGGTGGGGCGAGCAGTACTTC	TRBJ2-7	.	TRBV6-1	.
CASRQGINGELFF	TGCGCCAGCAGACAGGGAATTAACGGGGAGCTGTTTTTT	TRBJ2-2	few	TRBV10-1	.
CASRSDRGQADTQYF	TGTGCCAGCAGGTCGGACAGGGGGCAGGCAGATACGCAGTATTTT	TRBJ2-3	.	TRBV6-1	TRBD1
CASSIVAGEADTQYF	TGTGCCAGTAGTATTGTAGCGGGGGAGGCAGATACGCAGTATTTT	TRBJ2-3	.	TRBV19	TRBD2
CASSPGQLNYGYTF	TGTGCCAGCAGCCCAGGACAGCTTAACTATGGCTACACCTTC	TRBJ1-2	.	TRBV7-2	.
CASSLGAGWTEAFF	TGTGCCAGCAGCCTAGGGGCAGGGTGGACTGAAGCTTTCTTT	TRBJ1-1	.	TRBV7-9	.
CASSYGESYEQYF	TGTGCCAGCAGTTACGGAGAGTCCTACGAGCAGTACTTC	TRBJ2-7	.	TRBV6-6	.
CALGIHTYEQYF	TGTGCCTTGGGGATCCATACCTACGAGCAGTACTTC	TRBJ2-7	.	TRBV30	.
CASSHGLAGEDEQFF	TGTGCTAGCAGCCACGGACTAGCGGGAGAGGATGAGCAGTTCTTC	TRBJ2-1	.	TRBV7-7	TRBD2
CASSPGGARNQPQHF	TGTGCCAGCAGCCCAGGGGGGGCGCGCAATCAGCCCCAGCATTTT	TRBJ1-5	few	TRBV28	TRBD1
CAWAGYSVRTGELFF	TGTGCCTGGGCGGGGTATAGCGTAAGAACCGGGGAGCTGTTTTTT	TRBJ2-2	.	TRBV30	.
CASSSSAGTGGETQYF	TGTGCCAGCAGTTCCTCAGCCGGGACAGGGGGAGAGACCCAGTACTTC	TRBJ2-5	.	TRBV27	TRBD1
CASSLRDLSNQPQHF	TGTGCCAGCAGCTTGAGGGATTTAAGCAATCAGCCCCAGCATTTT	TRBJ1-5	many	TRBV5-6	.
CASSQDQLRGRRTDTQYF	TGCGCCAGCAGCCAAGATCAACTCCGCGGGAGACGCACAGATACGCAGTATTTT	TRBJ2-3	many	TRBV4-3	TRBD2
CASSGGVDSPLHF	TGTGCCAGCAGTGGCGGCGTGGATTCACCCCTCCACTTT	TRBJ1-6	few	TRBV2	.
CASSIEPNSNQPQHF	TGTGCCAGTAGTATAGAGCCAAATAGCAATCAGCCCCAGCATTTT	TRBJ1-5	.	TRBV19	.
CASGNGFQETQYF	TGCGCCAGCGGAAACGGTTTTCAAGAGACCCAGTACTTC	TRBJ2-5	.	TRBV10-1	.
CAAVLAGAVDTQYF	TGTGCCGCGGTACTAGCGGGAGCTGTTGATACGCAGTATTTT	TRBJ2-3	.	TRBV6-6	TRBD2
CASSLDRGSYNEQFF	TGTGCCAGCAGCTTAGACAGGGGGTCCTACAATGAGCAGTTCTTC	TRBJ2-1	few	TRBV7-3	TRBD1
CASGGLAGGSGEQFF	TGTGCCAGCGGAGGACTAGCGGGAGGATCGGGTGAGCAGTTCTTC	TRBJ2-1	.	TRBV25-1	TRBD2
CASGSTSDKQFF	TGTGCCAGCGGATCGACTAGTGACAAGCAGTTCTTC	TRBJ2-1	once	TRBV7-2	.
CASSPPRASGRANEQFF	TGTGCCAGCAGCCCCCCAAGGGCTAGCGGGAGGGCAAATGAGCAGTTCTTC	TRBJ2-1	.	TRBV9	TRBD2
CASRADLAGATDTQYF	TGTGCCAGCAGGGCAGATCTAGCGGGAGCCACAGATACGCAGTATTTT	TRBJ2-3	.	TRBV2	TRBD2
CASSLTGDEKLFF	TGTGCCAGCAGTTTAACCGGGGATGAAAAACTGTTTTTT	TRBJ1-4	.	TRBV27	.
CASSRTGSTDTQYF	TGTGCCAGCAGCAGGACAGGGAGCACAGATACGCAGTATTTT	TRBJ2-3	.	TRBV2	TRBD1
CASSLQGTDTQYF	TGTGCCAGCAGCCTTCAGGGCACAGATACGCAGTATTTT	TRBJ2-3	.	TRBV14	.
CASSPRDRGMNSPLHF	TGTGCCAGCAGTCCTCGGGACAGGGGTATGAATTCACCCCTCCACTTT	TRBJ1-6	.	TRBV6-6	TRBD1